These 18 T cell receptor beta chains were all obtained from the same sample, sequenced in a study of T cell responses to AZD1222 COVID-19 vaccine. This table comes from immunoSEQ multiplex PCR, and its TCRdb copy is limited to in-frame clones, with some not included. The repertoire has approximately 72,000 clones, roughly 87% of them found once; the top ten carry roughly 27%. The sample was peripheral blood, taken 28 days after the second AZD1222 dose. Receptor source: an adult who received the AZD1222 COVID-19 vaccine.

V is TRBV3-1 (or the pseudogene TRBV3-2) and J is TRBJ2-1, with D unresolved. CDR1 is LGHDT and CDR2 is YNNKEL in the germline V gene (reference sequence). The CDR3 runs to 14 residues. V gave up 4 bases and J gave up 3 bases, with 10 bases separating them. For the CDR3, the DNA is TGTGCCAGCAGCCCTCGTTCTCACTACAATGAGCAGTTCTTC. Amino acids: CASSPRSHYNEQFF.

The genes are TRBV29-1 and TRBJ2-7, with 7 bases that match TRBD2. CDR3 size: 13 residues. The ends lost 6 bases at V and 7 bases at J; junction bases unmatched: 12. Germline values: CDR1 SQVTM, CDR2 ANQGSEA. The CDR3, as DNA: TGCAGCGTCCGGTGGGCGGGAGAATGGGAGCAGTACTTC. Its protein is CSVRWAGEWEQYF.

The rearrangement joins TRBV6-5 to TRBJ2-7; 8 bases agree with TRBD1. V gave up 6 bases and J gave up 3 bases; unmatched junction bases: 4. The germline V gene encodes CDR1 MNHEY and CDR2 SVGAGI. CDR3 size: 13 residues. CDR3 DNA: TGTGCCAGCAGAACGACAGGGGACTACGAGCAGTACTTC. This codes for CASRTTGDYEQYF.

The chain recombines TRBV27 with TRBJ2-1; D is uncertain. Looked up from germline, CDR1 is MNHEY and CDR2 is SMNVEV (reference sequence). The germline V and J ends were trimmed by 6 bases and 4 bases, with 7 bases remaining between them. The CDR3 covers 12 residues. The CDR3, as DNA: TGTGCCAGCAGCTACAATTACAATGAGCAGTTCTTC. Translated: CASSYNYNEQFF.

This chain links TRBV5-4 with TRBJ2-1; D is unclear. The CDR3 covers 11 residues. Trimming left V 5 bases short and J 5 bases short, with 5 bases between. The V gene's germline CDR1 is SGHNT and CDR2 YYREEE (reference sequence). CDR3 nucleotide sequence: TGTGCCAGCAGGACAAACAATGAGCAGTTCTTC. Amino acids: CASRTNNEQFF.

This clone was detected a few times. The gene calls are TRBV11-2 and TRBJ1-4; TRBD1 matches at 7 bases. There are 14 residues in the CDR3. Germline loops: CDR1 SGHAT, CDR2 FQNNGV. V lost 5 bases and J lost 4; bases outside the gene matches: 4. The CDR3 nucleotides read TGTGCCAGCAGCCGGGGACAGTTTAATGAAAAACTGTTTTTT. This codes for CASSRGQFNEKLFF.

The chain employs TRBV7-2 and TRBJ2-1; 16 bases agree with TRBD2. From germline, CDR1 is SGHTA and CDR2 FQGNSA. V was clipped by 4 bases and J by 9 bases; unmatched bases: 3. The CDR3 extends over 15 amino acids. CDR3 sequence (DNA): TGTGCCAGCAGCTCGGGACTAGCGGGAGGGCTTGAGCAGTTCTTC. It encodes CASSSGLAGGLEQFF.

This chain links TRBV6-1 with TRBJ2-5, with 11 bases aligning to TRBD2. This CDR3 comprises 14 residues. V shed 4 bases, J shed 5 bases, and the junction held 3 bases outside the gene matches. Germline V lookup: CDR1 MNHNS, CDR2 SASEGT. The CDR3 sequence is CASSGLAGRETQYF. The CDR3 DNA sequence: TGTGCCAGCAGTGGACTAGCGGGAAGGGAGACCCAGTACTTC.

This rearrangement joins TRBV7-2 to TRBJ1-2; TRBD1 might be the D (6 bases). Germline V gene sequence: CDR1 SGHTA, CDR2 FQGNSA. The V end lost 0 bases, the J end lost 7 bases, and 12 bases lay between the germline ends. CDR3 size: 14 residues. DNA for the CDR3: TGTGCCAGCAGCTTAGCGCTGGAACAGGGTGGCTACACCTTC. Its protein product is CASSLALEQGGYTF.

The chain uses TRBV12-5 and TRBJ2-7, with TRBD1 matching over 9 bases. Germline V lookup: CDR1 LGHNT, CDR2 FRNRAP. The CDR3 totals 16 residues. Unmatched junction bases numbered 12, after V lost 6 bases and J lost 3 bases. The CDR3 bases are TGTGCTAGTGGAGACACAACAGGGGGCCCTCTCTACGAGCAGTACTTC. It codes for CASGDTTGGPLYEQYF.

This chain links TRBV19 with TRBJ2-2, with unresolved D. The CDR3 loop spans 14 amino acids. CDR1 and CDR2 (germline): LNHDA, SQIVND (reference sequence). V was trimmed by 0 bases and J by 4 bases, leaving 6 bases between them. The CDR3 reads CASSIDWATGELFF. The CDR3 bases are TGTGCCAGTAGTATAGATTGGGCCACCGGGGAGCTGTTTTTT.

The chain recombines TRBV14 with TRBJ1-2, with no clear D. The CDR3 spans 16 residues. In germline, CDR1 is SGHDN, CDR2 FVKESK. Trimming pared 4 bases from V and 4 bases from J, leaving 19 bases between. CDR3 nucleotide sequence: TGTGCCAGCAGCCGAGCTGTGCAGGCCCGTAGCTATGGCTACACCTTC. Amino acids: CASSRAVQARSYGYTF.

This clone was found once. The chain uses TRBV11-3 and TRBJ2-3, with 7 bases identical to TRBD1. Trimming removed 2 bases from V and 6 bases from J; junction bases left unmatched: 2. CDR1 and CDR2 from the germline V gene are SGHNT and YENEEA. The CDR3 loop spans 13 amino acids. DNA for the CDR3: TGTGCCAGCAGCTTACAGGGGGTTGATACGCAGTATTTT. Translation gives CASSLQGVDTQYF.

The rearrangement joins TRBV19 to TRBJ2-7; 7 bases agree with TRBD1. This CDR3 spans 14 amino acids. The V and J ends lost 1 base and 3 bases, in that order; junction bases with no gene match: 3. Per germline, CDR1 LNHDA and CDR2 SQIVND (reference sequence). DNA of the CDR3: TGTGCCAGTAGTATAGGACAGGGCCGCTACGAGCAGTACTTC. Its translation is CASSIGQGRYEQYF.

V usage is TRBV2 and J usage is TRBJ1-1; maybe TRBD1 (6 bases). Germline loops: CDR1 SNHLY, CDR2 FYNNEI. The V and J ends lost 1 base and 1 base respectively, with 13 bases between them. The CDR3 consists of 16 residues. The CDR3 is CASSEVFTGRNTEAFF. DNA for the CDR3: TGTGCCAGCAGTGAAGTATTTACAGGGAGGAACACTGAAGCTTTCTTT.

This chain joins TRBV27 and TRBJ2-1; D is ambiguous. The CDR3 totals 14 residues. Trimming shortened V by 7 bases and J by 0 bases, and 10 bases separated the two germline ends. Germline-derived CDR1 and CDR2 are MNHEY and SMNVEV (reference sequence). The CDR3 DNA is TGTGCCAGCACCGCGTCCGGCTCCTACAATGAGCAGTTCTTC. Translating gives CASTASGSYNEQFF.

V gene TRBV10-3 combines with J gene TRBJ2-3; 7 bases match TRBD2. The V segment lost 1 base and the J segment 6 bases; nucleotides outside the gene matches: 4. This CDR3 contains 14 residues. CDR1 and CDR2 (germline): ENHRY, SYGVKD. Written as DNA, the CDR3 is TGTGCCATCAGTGAGTTTACTAGCGAGGATACGCAGTATTTT. Its translation: CAISEFTSEDTQYF.

The rearrangement uses TRBV5-6 and TRBJ1-5, with D perhaps matching TRBD1 (5 bases). Trimming pared 0 bases from V and 5 bases from J, leaving 6 bases between. The CDR3 consists of 13 residues. The germline gives CDR1 SGHDT, CDR2 YYEEEE. CDR3 loop: CASSLGGDQPQHF. The CDR3 bases are TGTGCCAGCAGCTTGGGAGGGGATCAGCCCCAGCATTTT.